Below are 30 T cell receptor beta chains sequenced from a single sample in a study of blood T cells in healthy people across ages (dated by TCRdb to the mid-2010s). Library construction relied on 5' RACE. Sequencer: Illumina HiSeq 2500. The second PCR ran for roughly 7 to 11 cycles and used a J-beta primer mix along with a sample-barcoded 5' primer. TCRdb handled the public reads itself, with Q25 trimming in fastp and clone calling in MiXCR, and kept productive beta chains. Every distinct CDR3 protein forms one entry, paired with its most common genes and DNA. Present in this sample are some 1.4 million distinct CDR3 sequences, about 43% of which were seen just once. 7.9% of the sample comes from the top ten. The sequencing input was blood. The receptors here all came from a woman between 18 and 30 years old in good health.

This clonotype has only a few counts. The chain uses TRBV9 and TRBJ1-1; TRBD1 might be the D (5 bases). The germline CDR1 and CDR2 sequences are SGDLS and YYNGEE. The V end was cut by 0 bases, the J end by 7 bases, with 13 bases between. This CDR3 comprises 14 residues. CDR3 DNA: TGTGCCAGCAGCGTAGGGGTAGCGGGGGATGAAGCTTTCTTT. It is translated as CASSVGVAGDEAFF.

The chain uses TRBV7-9 and TRBJ2-5; D could derive from TRBD1 or TRBD2 (5 bases each). The J call may be in error: the DNA end matches TRBJ2-7 better. The CDR3 runs to 13 residues. Germline loops: CDR1 SEHNR, CDR2 FQNEAQ (reference sequence). The DNA of the CDR3 is TGTGCCAGCAAGGGACCGGGGTGGGACGAGCAGTACTTC. As protein: CASKGPGWDEQYF.

This clonotype occurred a few times. This sequence joins TRBV27 and TRBJ2-7; D remains ambiguous. Per the germline V gene, CDR1 is MNHEY and CDR2 is SMNVEV (reference sequence). The V gene lost 6 bases and the J gene lost 4 bases, with 16 bases spanning the gap. The CDR3 length is 14 residues. The CDR3 DNA reads TGTGCCAGCAGCCAAGGGCCCCAAAGGTACGAGCAGTACTTC. Its protein is CASSQGPQRYEQYF.

In its sample, this clonotype was seen a few times. CDR3 nucleotides: TGTGCCAGCAGTACCCGGGGAGGGACTTTTAGCAATCAGCCCCAGCATTTT. Translating gives CASSTRGGTFSNQPQHF. The gene calls are TRBV12-3 or TRBV12-4 and TRBJ1-5; tentatively, D is TRBD1 (5 bases). The length of the CDR3 is 17 residues. Trimming left V 5 bases short and J 0 bases short, with 17 bases between.

V is TRBV28 and J is TRBJ2-7, with 7 nucleotides matching TRBD1. The CDR3 runs 17 residues. Unmatched junction bases numbered 21, after V lost 6 bases and J lost 7 bases. In germline, CDR1 is MDHEN, CDR2 SYDVKM. CDR3 DNA: TGTGCCAGCAGCCCCGGGCTAACAGGGGCAGTTCTCGGAGAGCAGTACTTC. It codes for CASSPGLTGAVLGEQYF. Drawing the rest from reference TRBV28 and TRBJ2-7, the complete variable domain is DVKVTQSSRYLVKRTGEKVFLECVQDMDHENMFWYRQDPGLGLRLIYFSYDVKMKEKGDIPEGYSVSREKKERFSLILESASTNQTSMYLCASSPGLTGAVLGEQYFGPGTRLTVT.

CDR3 in amino acids: CSARTGTGGNQPQHF. The DNA of the CDR3 is TGCAGTGCTAGAACAGGGACAGGGGGGAATCAGCCCCAGCATTTT. The chain uses TRBV20-1 and TRBJ1-5; TRBD1 agrees at 11 bases. V trimming: 2 bases; J trimming: 4 bases; junction bases outside the gene matches: 4. The CDR3 has 15 amino acids. Germline V gene data show CDR1 as DFQATT and CDR2 as SNEGSKA (reference sequence).

This clonotype has only a few counts. The gene calls are TRBV12-3 or TRBV12-4 and TRBJ2-2; 8 nucleotides agree with TRBD2. This CDR3 is built from 15 residues. The V gene end was trimmed by 8 bases and the J gene end by 5 bases; junction bases not matched to a gene: 10. The CDR3 reads CASAPPGGHTGELFF. CDR3 nucleotide sequence: TGTGCCAGCGCCCCCCCGGGAGGGCATACCGGGGAGCTGTTTTTT.

CDR3 amino acids: CASSQVHRGGNYGYTF. Here the CDR3 DNA reads TGCGCCAGCAGCCAAGTTCACAGGGGAGGGAACTATGGCTACACCTTC. The chain links TRBV4-1 to TRBJ1-2, with 7 bases that match TRBD1. CDR1 and CDR2 from the germline V gene are MGHRA and YSYEKL. The length of the CDR3 is 16 residues. The V gene end was trimmed by 1 base and the J gene end by 2 bases; junction bases not matched to a gene: 7.

The chain recombines TRBV9 with TRBJ2-1, with D possibly matching TRBD1 (6 bases). The germline gives CDR1 SGDLS, CDR2 YYNGEE. This CDR3 spans 15 amino acids. Trimming removed 3 bases from V and 4 bases from J, with 14 bases in between. CDR3 amino acids: CASSAHWTVYNEQFF. CDR3 coding DNA: TGTGCCAGCAGCGCCCACTGGACAGTTTACAATGAGCAGTTCTTC.

This clonotype was seen just once. The rearrangement uses TRBV10-3 and TRBJ1-1; a possible D gene is TRBD1 (6 bases). The V and J ends lost 6 bases and 1 base respectively, with 9 bases between them. CDR1 is ENHRY, CDR2 SYGVKD, per germline. CDR3 length: 13 residues. The CDR3 nucleotides read TGTGCCATCAGAGGGGGTTCGAACACTGAAGCTTTCTTT. It codes for CAIRGGSNTEAFF.

The chain employs TRBV5-1 and TRBJ1-4; unclear D gene. The V gene lost 0 bases and the J gene lost 8 bases, with 17 bases spanning the gap. This CDR3 spans 16 amino acids. Per germline, CDR1 SGHRS and CDR2 YFSETQ. For the CDR3, the DNA is TGCGCCAGCAGCTTGGGAGACGCGAGTTGGGTCGAAAAACTGTTTTTT. Its protein product is CASSLGDASWVEKLFF.

The gene calls are TRBV18 and TRBJ1-1; no clear D. Germline loops: CDR1 KGHSH, CDR2 LQKENI. This CDR3 comprises 13 residues. Deletions cut 2 bases from V and 8 bases from J, with 12 bases between. CDR3 coding DNA: TGTGCCAGCTCACCAGGTTTGAAGGACGAAGCTTTCTTT. Translating it yields CASSPGLKDEAFF.

This chain joins TRBV12-3 or TRBV12-4 and TRBJ1-2; 7 bases agree with TRBD1. V lost 6 bases to trimming and J lost 8 bases; unmatched junction nucleotides: 9. CDR3 length: 13 residues. This CDR3 reads CASSIDRACGYTF. The CDR3 nucleotides are TGTGCCAGCAGCATCGACAGGGCTTGCGGCTACACCTTC.

This clonotype has only a few counts. The V call is TRBV6-5, the J call TRBJ2-3, with 7 bases matching TRBD2. The CDR3 totals 15 residues. With V trimmed by 8 bases and J by 3 bases, 11 bases remained unmatched. Germline assignment: CDR1 MNHEY and CDR2 SVGAGI. CDR3: CASGRDGPGTDTQYF. In DNA form, the CDR3 reads TGTGCCAGCGGGAGGGACGGACCTGGGACAGATACGCAGTATTTT.

The chain recombines TRBV6-5 with TRBJ1-6; possible D gene TRBD1, 5 bases. The CDR3 runs to 16 residues. V was cut by 4 bases and J by 15 bases, with 25 bases left in between. Germline CDR1 reads MNHEY; CDR2 reads SVGAGI. The CDR3 protein is CASSSLSEGTARDLHF. For the CDR3, the DNA is TGTGCCAGCAGTTCCCTCAGCGAGGGGACGGCTCGTGACCTCCACTTT.

The chain links TRBV6-5 to TRBJ1-6; a weak D match, TRBD1 (6 bases). The CDR3 has 16 residues. Germline CDR1 MNHEY, CDR2 SVGAGI. The V end was cut by 1 base, the J end by 8 bases, with 15 bases between. CDR3 nucleotides: TGTGCCAGCAGTTACTGGGGGCAGAGAGGCGATTCACCCCTCCACTTT. Protein product: CASSYWGQRGDSPLHF.

This chain joins TRBV29-1 and TRBJ2-5, with 8 bases fitting TRBD2. The J segment lost 11 bases and the V segment lost 0 bases, leaving 14 bases of the junction unmatched. This CDR3 region has 15 residues. The germline CDR1 and CDR2 sequences are SQVTM and ANQGSEA. Written as DNA, the CDR3 is TGCAGCGTTGAAGATTGGACTAGCTTGGACAATGAGCAGTACTTC. Translating gives CSVEDWTSLDNEQYF. Full variable domain (remainder filled in from reference TRBV29-1 and TRBJ2-5): SAVISQKPSRDICQRGTSLTIQCQVDSQVTMMFWYRQQPGQSLTLIATANQGSEATYESGFVIDKFPISRPNLTFSTLTVSNMSPEDSSIYLCSVEDWTSLDNEQYFGPGTRLLVL.

The V gene is TRBV7-8, the J gene TRBJ2-3, with unresolved D. With 3 bases removed from V and 2 bases from J, the gap between germline ends came to 9 bases. CDR3 length: 14 residues. From germline, CDR1 is SGHVS and CDR2 FQNEAQ. Here the CDR3 reads CASSFTEHTDTQYF. DNA of the CDR3: TGTGCCAGCAGCTTCACAGAACACACAGATACGCAGTATTTT.

The V and J genes are TRBV3-1 and TRBJ2-7; D possibly matches TRBD1 or TRBD2 (5 bases each). CDR1 and CDR2 (germline): LGHDT, YNNKEL (reference sequence). Trimming took off 0 bases at V and 4 bases at J, with 16 bases between the two ends. This CDR3 has 16 residues. The CDR3 here is CASSQDPPAGTYEQYF. The CDR3 DNA reads as TGTGCCAGCAGCCAAGATCCCCCCGCAGGGACGTACGAGCAGTACTTC.

The chain uses TRBV27 and TRBJ2-3, with a weak D call TRBD1 (6 bases). The CDR3 runs 16 residues. Trimming pared 4 bases from V and 3 bases from J, leaving 17 bases between. Germline values: CDR1 MNHEY, CDR2 SMNVEV (reference sequence). The DNA of the CDR3 is TGTGCCAGCAGTTCCAACAGGGTAGTGGGGACAGATACGCAGTATTTT. Protein product: CASSSNRVVGTDTQYF.

The rearrangement joins TRBV5-1 to TRBJ2-1, with TRBD1 matching over 9 bases. The CDR3 is 14 residues long. The J segment lost 5 bases and the V segment lost 3 bases, leaving 3 bases of the junction unmatched. The germline gives CDR1 SGHRS, CDR2 YFSETQ. In DNA, the CDR3 is TGCGCCAGCAGCTCGGGACAGGGCCACAATGAGCAGTTCTTC. Encoded protein: CASSSGQGHNEQFF.

Of note for this clonotype: At one of its ends the junction is not consistent with the germline gene, which may arise from a read error. The V call is TRBV24-1, the J call TRBJ2-6, with D tentatively TRBD1 (5 bases). This CDR3 is built from 15 residues. Germline values: CDR1 KGHDR, CDR2 SFDVKD. This chain's CDR3 is CATSDLRAGANVPTF. The DNA of the CDR3 is TGTGCCACCAGTGATTTGAGGGCTGGGGCCAACGTCCCGACTTTC.

Worth noting for this clonotype: A junction end diverges from the germline sequence, so it may reflect a read error. The rearrangement uses TRBV7-2 and TRBJ2-3; D possibly matches TRBD1 or TRBD2 (7 bases each). The CDR3 is 16 amino acids. The germline gives CDR1 SGHTA, CDR2 FQGNSA. The CDR3 DNA sequence: TGTGCTAGCAGCTCCAAACAGGGGACTAACACAGATACGCAGTATTTT. The encoded protein is CASSSKQGTNTDTQYF.

Many counts were recorded for this clonotype. The rearrangement uses TRBV10-3 and TRBJ2-1; 9 positions agree with TRBD1. Looked up from germline, CDR1 is ENHRY and CDR2 is SYGVKD. With V trimmed by 10 bases and J by 5 bases, 9 bases remained unmatched. CDR3 length: 14 amino acids. CDR3 coding DNA: TGTGCCACCCGGGGGACAGGGAATAACAATGAGCAGTTCTTC. This translates into CATRGTGNNNEQFF.

This chain uses TRBV27 with TRBJ2-4; no firm D call. Per the germline V gene, CDR1 is MNHEY and CDR2 is SMNVEV (reference sequence). V lost 5 bases to trimming and J lost 1 base, with 12 bases between them. The CDR3 is 15 residues long. The CDR3 nucleotides are TGTGCCAGCAGTGTACAGCGAATGGCCAAAAACATTCAGTACTTC. As protein: CASSVQRMAKNIQYF.

As to this clonotype: The junction departs from the called germline gene at one end, perhaps through a read error. CDR3 in amino acids: CTSSLGAGGSTDTQYF. The CDR3, as DNA: TGCACCAGCAGCTTAGGAGCGGGAGGCAGCACAGATACGCAGTATTTT. The J gene is TRBJ2-3, the V gene TRBV5-1, with 9 bases identical to TRBD2. The CDR3 contains 16 residues. Germline CDR1 and CDR2: SGHRS and YFSETQ. The whole variable domain, filled in from reference TRBV5-1 and TRBJ2-3, reads KAGVTQTPRYLIKTRGQQVTLSCSPISGHRSVSWYQQTPGQGLQFLFEYFSETQRNKGNFPGRFSGRQFSNSRSEMNVSTLELGDSALYLCTSSLGAGGSTDTQYFGPGTRLTVL.

The rearrangement uses TRBV6-1 and TRBJ1-1; tentative D call: TRBD1 (5 bases). Germline V gene data show CDR1 as MNHNS and CDR2 as SASEGT. CDR3 length: 13 amino acids. V lost 7 bases, J lost 0 bases, and 9 bases lay in between. For the CDR3, the DNA is TGTGCCAGCACTCGGGGGATGAACACTGAAGCTTTCTTT. The encoded protein is CASTRGMNTEAFF.

The V call is TRBV29-1, the J call TRBJ2-1, with TRBD2 matching 10 bases. Trimming cost V 7 bases and J 4 bases; bases outside gene matches: 4. This CDR3 has 13 residues. Looked up from germline, CDR1 is SQVTM and CDR2 is ANQGSEA. As DNA, the CDR3 is TGCAGCGGGCGGACTAGCGGATACAATGAGCAGTTCTTC. Translation gives CSGRTSGYNEQFF.

The chain combines TRBV30 with TRBJ1-6, with D possibly matching TRBD1 (5 bases). The CDR3 loop spans 13 amino acids. The V gene's germline CDR1 is GTSNPN and CDR2 SVGIG (reference sequence). V was pared by 0 bases and J by 13 bases, with 13 bases between. The CDR3 reads CAWSVRGTAPLHF. CDR3 DNA sequence: TGTGCCTGGAGTGTACGGGGGACGGCGCCCCTCCACTTT.

The rearrangement joins TRBV29-1 to TRBJ2-5; D is perhaps TRBD2 (5 bases). The CDR3 spans 14 residues. Germline lookup yields CDR1 SQVTM and CDR2 ANQGSEA. Between the trimmed V and J ends, which lost 2 bases and 0 bases, there was a span of 10 bases. CDR3 sequence (DNA): TGCAGCGTTGAACTAGCCATGTACCAAGAGACCCAGTACTTC. Encoded protein: CSVELAMYQETQYF.